What follows is one T cell receptor (beta chain) and its context. The antigen is unknown. Trimming took off 2 bases at V and 8 bases at J, with 15 bases between the two ends. The germline V gene has CDR1 GTSNPN and CDR2 SVGIG (reference sequence). The length of the CDR3 is 13 residues. This sample stems from a study of cytotoxic CD8 clonotypes in ibrutinib-treated CLL. Study overall: Of the patients, some eleven were relapsed/refractory, under 16 treatment-naive and about 17 IGHV unmutated.

Study outcomes and limitations: Starting clonality was above that of age-matched healthy donors and tracked circulating CD8+ T-cell counts. Rising at ibrutinib response, clonality subsequently fell back toward baseline at progression.

The planned depth of sequencing spanned 1 in 200,000 to 1 in 1 million T cells. Profiled with immunoSEQ multiplex PCR; TCRdb holds only in-frame clones, not every one. This sample has about 140,000 clones, with around 93% found just once. The rearrangement links TRBV30 to TRBJ1-2, with a tentative D call TRBD1 (5 bases). This clonotype was obtained from a human donor with chronic lymphocytic leukemia. Source: PBMCs, taken after 12 months of ibrutinib treatment. In DNA, the CDR3 is TGTGCCTGGAGTCTTGAATCAGGGACGGGCTACACCTTC. Its protein product is CAWSLESGTGYTF.